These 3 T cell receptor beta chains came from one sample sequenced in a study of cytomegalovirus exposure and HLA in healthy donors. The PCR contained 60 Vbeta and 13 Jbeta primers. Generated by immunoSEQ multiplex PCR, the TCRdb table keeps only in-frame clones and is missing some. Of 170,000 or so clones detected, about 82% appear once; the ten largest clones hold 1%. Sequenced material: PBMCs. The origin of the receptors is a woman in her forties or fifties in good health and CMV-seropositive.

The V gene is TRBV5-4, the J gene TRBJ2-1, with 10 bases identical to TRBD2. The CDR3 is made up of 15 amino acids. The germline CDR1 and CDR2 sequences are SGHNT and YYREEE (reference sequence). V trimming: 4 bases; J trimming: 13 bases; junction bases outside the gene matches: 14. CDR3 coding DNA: TGTGCCAGCAGCAACGGGTCCCTAGCGGGGGTGGCTCAGTTCTTC. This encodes CASSNGSLAGVAQFF.

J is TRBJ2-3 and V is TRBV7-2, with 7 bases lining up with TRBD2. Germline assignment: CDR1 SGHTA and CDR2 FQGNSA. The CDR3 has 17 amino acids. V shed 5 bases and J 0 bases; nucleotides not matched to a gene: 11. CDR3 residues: CASSRTLAASSTDTQYF. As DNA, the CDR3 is TGTGCCAGCAGCCGAACCCTAGCGGCTTCTAGCACAGATACGCAGTATTTT.

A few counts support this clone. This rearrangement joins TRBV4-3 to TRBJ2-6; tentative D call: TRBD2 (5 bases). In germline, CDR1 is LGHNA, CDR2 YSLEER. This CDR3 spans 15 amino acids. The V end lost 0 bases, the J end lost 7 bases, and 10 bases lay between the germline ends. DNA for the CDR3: TGCGCCAGCAGCCAAGATCGGGGTTTAGCCAACGTCCTGACTTTC. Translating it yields CASSQDRGLANVLTF.